The 15 T cell receptor beta chains reported below all come from one sample, sequenced in a study of blood T cell repertoires in COVID-19 (dated by TCRdb to the early 2020s). Library generation was performed with the immunoSEQ multiplex PCR assay. TCRdb obtained this table from immuneACCESS and retained in-frame rearrangements with V and J assigned. These tables miss some clones; where compared with another copy, unresolved V genes account for less than half of the shortfall, and the remainder is unexplained. The sample has 200,000 to 250,000 clones on record, 84% of them singletons. The ten largest clones represent 6.8% of the sample. The sequenced sample consisted of PBMCs or T cells enriched from blood (not recorded which). The receptors stem from a woman aged 40 to 50 who had recovered from COVID-19.

The rearrangement links TRBV5-1 to TRBJ2-1; possibly TRBD2 for D (5 bases). This CDR3 is built from 16 residues. Trimming removed 2 bases from V and 6 bases from J, with 18 bases in between. In germline, CDR1 is SGHRS, CDR2 YFSETQ. CDR3 in amino acids: CASSFPAGISSNEQFF. Written as DNA, the CDR3 is TGCGCCAGCAGCTTCCCTGCGGGCATTAGTTCCAATGAGCAGTTCTTC. The full variable domain, with the rest looked up from reference TRBV5-1 and TRBJ2-1, is KAGVTQTPRYLIKTRGQQVTLSCSPISGHRSVSWYQQTPGQGLQFLFEYFSETQRNKGNFPGRFSGRQFSNSRSEMNVSTLELGDSALYLCASSFPAGISSNEQFFGPGTRLTVL.

In its sample, this clone was seen once. The V call is TRBV28, the J call TRBJ2-7, with a weak D call TRBD1 (6 bases). CDR1 MDHEN and CDR2 SYDVKM come from the germline V gene. This CDR3 comprises 15 residues. V lost 4 bases and J lost 5, with 18 bases in between. CDR3 in amino acids: CASSSPTSGVHEQYV. The CDR3, as DNA: TGTGCCAGCAGTTCTCCAACCTCAGGGGTTCACGAGCAGTACGTC.

In its sample, this clone was seen once. The chain links TRBV7-7 to TRBJ1-5; a weak D match, TRBD1 (6 bases). CDR3 length equals 20 residues. Germline CDR1 and CDR2: SSHAT and FNYEAQ (reference sequence). V was pared by 5 bases and J by 1 base, with 27 bases between. CDR3 coding DNA: TGTGCCAGCAGCCTACGGTACGGGGATTTTGTTGGGGGCAGCAATCAGCCCCAGCATTTT. The encoded protein is CASSLRYGDFVGGSNQPQHF.

This sequence joins TRBV9 and TRBJ2-1, with 7 bases lining up with TRBD2. The CDR3 has 17 amino acids. The J segment lost 0 bases and the V segment lost 0 bases, leaving 6 bases of the junction unmatched. Germline CDR1 is SGDLS and CDR2 is YYNGEE. CDR3 sequence: CASSVGSGGSSYNEQFF. CDR3 DNA sequence: TGTGCCAGCAGCGTAGGTTCAGGCGGGAGCTCCTACAATGAGCAGTTCTTC.

This rearrangement joins TRBV3-1 (or the pseudogene TRBV3-2) to TRBJ2-7, with a possible D match to TRBD1 (6 bases). The CDR3 has 12 amino acids. Between the trimmed V and J ends, which lost 1 base and 5 bases, there was a span of 6 bases. Germline V lookup: CDR1 LGHDT, CDR2 YNNKEL (reference sequence). The CDR3 bases are TGTGCCAGCAGCCAAGCAGGGGACGAGCAGTACTTC. It translates to CASSQAGDEQYF.

This chain uses TRBV18 with TRBJ1-5; D may be TRBD1 (5 bases). The CDR3 loop spans 13 amino acids. V lost 4 bases and J lost 7, with 11 bases in between. The germline V gene has CDR1 KGHSH and CDR2 LQKENI. The CDR3 region is CASSLGDRQPQHF. CDR3 DNA: TGTGCCAGCTCACTCGGAGACAGACAGCCCCAGCATTTT.

The chain links TRBV5-1 to TRBJ1-4; D gene unclear. The CDR3 runs 14 residues. CDR1 and CDR2 (germline): SGHRS, YFSETQ. Trimming stripped 2 bases from V and 7 bases from J, with 12 bases between. Here the CDR3 DNA reads TGCGCCAGCAGCTTATCAGGTACCTTTGAAAAACTGTTTTTT. This codes for CASSLSGTFEKLFF.

CDR3 residues: CASSLVPAGVGGRTDTQYF. The DNA for the CDR3 is TGTGCCAGCAGCTTAGTACCAGCGGGAGTAGGAGGAAGGACAGATACGCAGTATTTT. The rearrangement joins TRBV7-2 to TRBJ2-3; 8 bases agree with TRBD2. From germline, CDR1 is SGHTA and CDR2 FQGNSA. Unmatched junction bases numbered 15, after V lost 1 base and J lost 3 bases. The CDR3 spans 19 residues.

The chain carries TRBV19 and TRBJ2-6; tentatively, D is TRBD1 (5 bases). This CDR3 comprises 17 residues. V lost 2 bases and J lost 0, with 11 bases in between. The germline CDR1 and CDR2 sequences are LNHDA and SQIVND (reference sequence). The CDR3 DNA reads as TGTGCCAGTAGTATAATGGGGCCCAGCTCTGGGGCCAACGTCCTGACTTTC. It translates to CASSIMGPSSGANVLTF.

This sequence joins TRBV12-3 or TRBV12-4 and TRBJ1-5; D is undetermined. V lost 7 bases and J 8 bases, leaving 12 bases between the germline ends. The length of the CDR3 is 12 residues. CDR3 bases: TGTGCCAGCACCCTGTCGGCGGAGCCCCAGCATTTT. It yields the protein CASTLSAEPQHF.

The V call is TRBV5-1, the J call TRBJ2-7, with TRBD1 as a possible D gene (6 bases). Looked up from germline, CDR1 is SGHRS and CDR2 is YFSETQ. The CDR3 extends over 14 amino acids. Deletions cut 4 bases from V and 1 base from J, with 12 bases between. CDR3 in amino acids: CASSHGDTSYEQYF. The DNA of the CDR3 is TGCGCCAGCAGCCACGGGGACACTTCCTACGAGCAGTACTTC.

The chain couples TRBV27 to TRBJ2-7, with D unresolved. Germline CDR1 MNHEY, CDR2 SMNVEV (reference sequence). V gave up 8 bases and J gave up 9 bases, with 11 bases separating them. The CDR3 sequence is 10 residues long. DNA for the CDR3: TGTGCCAGCCGTCGGTCGGGGCAGTACTTC. Translated, it gives CASRRSGQYF.

V and J are TRBV7-9 and TRBJ1-1, with D possibly TRBD1 on 5 matching bases. The germline V gene encodes CDR1 SEHNR and CDR2 FQNEAQ (reference sequence). Trimming left V 11 bases short and J 2 bases short, with 12 bases between. The CDR3 totals 12 residues. CDR3 amino acids: CASGGTNTEAFF. The DNA of the CDR3 is TGTGCCTCCGGAGGGACTAACACTGAAGCTTTCTTT.

V and J are TRBV5-1 and TRBJ2-5, with TRBD1 matching 7 bases. V trimming: 2 bases; J trimming: 5 bases; junction bases outside the gene matches: 3. Germline lookup yields CDR1 SGHRS and CDR2 YFSETQ. The CDR3 sequence is 13 residues long. CDR3 region: CASSLRGRETQYF. The CDR3, as DNA: TGCGCCAGCAGCTTAAGGGGGCGGGAGACCCAGTACTTC. Full variable domain (rest looked up from reference TRBV5-1 and TRBJ2-5): KAGVTQTPRYLIKTRGQQVTLSCSPISGHRSVSWYQQTPGQGLQFLFEYFSETQRNKGNFPGRFSGRQFSNSRSEMNVSTLELGDSALYLCASSLRGRETQYFGPGTRLLVL.

This sequence joins TRBV19 and TRBJ2-1, with D possibly being TRBD2 (6 bases). The CDR3 runs 15 residues. V was pared by 7 bases and J by 1 base, with 14 bases between. Germline-derived CDR1 and CDR2 are LNHDA and SQIVND (reference sequence). CDR3 DNA: TGTGCCAGTACCACGGGAGCAGCATCCTACAATGAGCAGTTCTTC. Amino acid sequence: CASTTGAASYNEQFF.